The entry below gives a single TCR beta chain sequence along with its context. In the authors' workflow: Amplified reference gene primers provided the basis for estimating nucleated cell counts. Produced via immunoSEQ multiplex PCR; TCRdb's table is partial and in-frame only. D and trimming come from the DNA, and the V and J calls and clone size come from that table. The sample has about 23,000 clones; roughly 72% are singletons. CDR1 and CDR2 from the germline V gene are SNHLY and FYNNEI. V lost 4 bases and J lost 5; bases outside the gene matches: 3. The CDR3 has 13 residues. This sample is part of a study of blood T cell repertoires in COVID-19. Study as a whole: Sites in the United States, Italy and Spain provided acute and convalescent COVID-19 samples. T cells, B-cell-depleted T cells, or PBMCs provided the cDNA or gDNA that served as material.

The sequenced material came from peripheral blood. The TCR was taken from a woman of 80 years or more with acute or convalescent COVID-19. The chain joins TRBV2 to TRBJ1-1, with 8 positions matching TRBD1. CDR3 in DNA: TGTGCCAGCAGTGCCGACAGGGGTACTGAAGCTTTCTTT. Encoded protein: CASSADRGTEAFF.